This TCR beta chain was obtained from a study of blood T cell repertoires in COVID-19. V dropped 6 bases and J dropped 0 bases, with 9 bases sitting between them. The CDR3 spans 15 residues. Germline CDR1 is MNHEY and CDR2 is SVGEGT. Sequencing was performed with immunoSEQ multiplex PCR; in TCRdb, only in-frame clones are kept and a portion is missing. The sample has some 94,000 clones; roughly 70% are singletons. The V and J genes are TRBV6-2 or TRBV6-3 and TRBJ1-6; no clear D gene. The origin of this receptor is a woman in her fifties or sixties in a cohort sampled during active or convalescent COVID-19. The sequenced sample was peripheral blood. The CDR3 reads CASSVSNSYNSPLHF. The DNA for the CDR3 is TGTGCCAGCAGCGTTTCTAACTCCTATAATTCACCCCTCCACTTT.